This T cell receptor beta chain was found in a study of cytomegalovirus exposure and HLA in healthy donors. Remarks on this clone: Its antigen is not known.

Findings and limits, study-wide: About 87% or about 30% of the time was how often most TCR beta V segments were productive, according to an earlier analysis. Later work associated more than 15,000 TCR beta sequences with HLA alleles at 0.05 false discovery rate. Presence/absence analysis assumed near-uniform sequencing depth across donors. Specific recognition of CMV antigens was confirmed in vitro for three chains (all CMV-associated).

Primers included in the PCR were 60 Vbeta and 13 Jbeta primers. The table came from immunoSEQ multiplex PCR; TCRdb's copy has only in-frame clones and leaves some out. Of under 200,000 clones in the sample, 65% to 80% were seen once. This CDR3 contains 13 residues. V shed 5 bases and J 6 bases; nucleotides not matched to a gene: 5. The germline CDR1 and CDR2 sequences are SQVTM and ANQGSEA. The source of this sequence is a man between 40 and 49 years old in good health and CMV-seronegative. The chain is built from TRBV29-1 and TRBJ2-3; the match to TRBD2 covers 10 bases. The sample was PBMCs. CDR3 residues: CSVMVAGGDTQYF. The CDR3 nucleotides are TGCAGCGTTATGGTAGCGGGAGGTGATACGCAGTATTTT.